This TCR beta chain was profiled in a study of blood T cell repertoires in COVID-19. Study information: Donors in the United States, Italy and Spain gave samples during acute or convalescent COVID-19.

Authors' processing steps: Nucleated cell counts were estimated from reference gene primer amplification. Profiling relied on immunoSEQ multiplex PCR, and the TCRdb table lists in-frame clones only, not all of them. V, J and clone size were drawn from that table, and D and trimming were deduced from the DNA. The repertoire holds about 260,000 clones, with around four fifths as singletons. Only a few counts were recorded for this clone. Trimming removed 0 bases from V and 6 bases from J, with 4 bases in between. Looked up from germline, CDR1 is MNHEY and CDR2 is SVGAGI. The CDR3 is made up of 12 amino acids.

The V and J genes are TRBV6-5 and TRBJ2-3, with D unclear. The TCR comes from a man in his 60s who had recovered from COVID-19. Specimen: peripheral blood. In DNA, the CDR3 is TGTGCCAGCAGTTACTCTCGGGATACGCAGTATTTT. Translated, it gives CASSYSRDTQYF.